Listed here is a single TCR beta chain. Its antigen target is currently unknown. There are no base qualities to consult, and no much larger clone falls within one base. Trimmed from V: 2 bases; trimmed from J: 8 bases; junction bases lacking a gene match: 14. Its CDR3 holds 16 amino acids, cysteine through phenylalanine. The retained sequence is limited to the CDR3, 48 bases, with the frame set at the first base. CDR1 KGHSH and CDR2 LQKENI are derived from the germline V gene. The data were taken from a study of blood T cells in healthy people across ages (dated by TCRdb to about 2015). As for the study more broadly: In model experiments, template switching captured about one uniquely barcoded TCR beta cDNA molecule for every two T cells. The study measured age-related changes in TCR beta repertoire diversity using deep sequencing normalized with unique cDNA molecular identifiers. Donors were grouped into four age groups: young (average approximately 16 years), middle-aged (39), aged (approximately 58) and long-lived (over 80). To avoid experimental bias, donors of different ages were distributed randomly across sequencing lanes. Two additional independent replicas of 1 million unique cDNA reads from the same blood draw were analyzed for two donors (one aged 18 to 29 and one aged 80 or older). Paper-wide results and their limitations: Bulk unsorted PBMC profiling prevented conclusive comparison of naive and antigen-experienced compartments. Observed TCR beta diversity per million T cells fell roughly linearly with age, and a significant reduction was already apparent by age around 40. Estimates of total diversity based on one million sequenced T cells were regarded as lower bounds and as underestimates. Donor CMV infection status was unknown, potentially confounding age-related changes in expanded clonotypes. The long-lived group showed more naive CD4+ T cells, fewer expanded clones and increased TCR diversity than the aged group, suggesting age selection. Observed TCR beta diversity correlated strongly with the percentage of naive T cells measured by flow cytometry.

Preparation of the library involved 5' RACE. TCRdb records Illumina HiSeq 2500 as the sequencer. The second PCR ran for about 6 to 12 cycles and used a J-beta primer mix along with a sample-barcoded 5' primer. Each TCR beta cDNA molecule received a unique molecular identifier from a template-switch 5' adaptor carrying 12 random nucleotides. Each sample yielded at least 2.5 million CDR3-containing paired-end reads. All of the RNA was converted into first-strand cDNA using the Mint cDNA synthesis kit, with a TRBC-specific oligonucleotide serving as the primer. Following uracil-DNA glycosylase treatment, all cDNA underwent a first 18-cycle PCR with the universal primers M1SS and BC2_uni_R. Regarding the original processing steps: For normalization, 1 million high-quality reads were randomly selected from each sample, with every read carrying a distinct molecular identifier. Instead of being binned into consensus sequences, reads that shared molecular identifiers were thrown out. MiTCR, set to a Q25 quality threshold and the strictest error-elimination algorithm, was used for CDR3 identification, clonotype clustering and error correction. Lower-bound total TCR beta diversity was estimated with a nonparametric unseen species model using Euler transformation. TCRdb redid the processing of the public reads, applying fastp at Q25 and MiXCR, and retained in-frame beta chains. Merged by CDR3 protein, the rows form single entries marked with the most common genes and DNA. TCRdb, not the original authors, processed these V and J calls. The sample has about 1,000,000 distinct CDR3 sequences on record, 35% to 55% of them singletons. The ten largest clones add up to approximately 20% of the sample.

The donors were 40 or so Caucasian individuals from Russia, aged roughly 6 to 95 years, who were systemically healthy. Each donor gave 8 to 10 milliliters of peripheral blood, collected into EDTA-treated Vacutainer tubes. Ficoll-Paque density-gradient centrifugation was used to isolate PBMCs, with at least 7 million per sample. Trizol reagent was used to extract total RNA from PBMCs, with at least 6 micrograms per sample. For every donor, an aliquot of PBMCs went through flow cytometry to measure the percentages of naive CD45RAhigh/CD27high T cells. The chain is made from TRBV18 and TRBJ1-2; a stretch of 7 junction bases matches TRBD1. The clonotype was recovered from a woman aged 60-75 years in good health. Sequencing was carried out using blood. CDR3 reads: CASSPEGDEGARGYTF. The sequenced DNA: TGTGCCAGCTCACCAGAAGGTGATGAGGGGGCGCGAGGCTACACCTTC.